The 16 T cell receptor beta chains below all came from one sample that was sequenced in a study of cytomegalovirus exposure and HLA in healthy donors. The PCR was carried out with 60 Vbeta primers and 13 Jbeta primers. Sequencing was performed with immunoSEQ multiplex PCR; in TCRdb, only in-frame clones are kept and a portion is missing. The sample includes more than 90,000 clones, less than 80% of them seen just once. The sequencing input was PBMCs. The receptors shown here come from a man in his forties in good health and CMV-seronegative.

This clone was detected once. V usage is TRBV10-3 and J usage is TRBJ1-1; tentatively, D is TRBD1 (6 bases). Germline loops: CDR1 ENHRY, CDR2 SYGVKD. V shed 3 bases and J shed 4 bases, with 15 bases lying between them. CDR3 length: 15 residues. In nucleotides, the CDR3 is TGTGCCATCAGTGATTTCCCAGGGGCAACCACTGAAGCTTTCTTT. Its translation is CAISDFPGATTEAFF.

The genes are TRBV5-1 and TRBJ1-1, with D perhaps TRBD1 (6 bases). The germline gives CDR1 SGHRS, CDR2 YFSETQ. The CDR3 totals 16 residues. The V end was cut by 2 bases, the J end by 6 bases, with 20 bases between. The CDR3 DNA reads TGCGCCAGCAGCTTAGACCCGGGGCAGGGGTTTGCTGAAGCTTTCTTT. Its protein is CASSLDPGQGFAEAFF.

J is TRBJ1-5 and V is TRBV5-1; unclear D gene. Trimming took 0 bases from V and 4 from J, leaving 8 bases between them. CDR1 is SGHRS and CDR2 is YFSETQ in the germline V gene. The CDR3 is 14 amino acids. CDR3 in DNA: TGCGCCAGCAGCTTGGGAGACACGAATCAGCCCCAGCATTTT. Translating gives CASSLGDTNQPQHF.

The genes are TRBV7-3 and TRBJ1-6; TRBD1 aligns across 9 bases. With V trimmed by 3 bases and J by 9 bases, 6 bases remained unmatched. The CDR3 length is 15 residues. In germline, CDR1 is SGHTA, CDR2 FQGTGA. The CDR3 reads CASSFSGTGPSPLHF. CDR3 in DNA: TGTGCCAGCAGCTTTTCCGGGACAGGGCCTTCACCCCTCCACTTT.

The chain has TRBV28 and TRBJ2-2; TRBD1 agrees at 9 bases. CDR1 and CDR2 from the germline V gene are MDHEN and SYDVKM. The length of the CDR3 is 17 residues. J lost 1 base, V lost 1 base, and 4 bases had no gene match. CDR3 region: CASSLSRTGVNTGELFF. DNA for the CDR3: TGTGCCAGCAGTTTATCCAGGACAGGGGTGAACACCGGGGAGCTGTTTTTT.

The CDR3, as DNA: TGTGCCAGCAGTTTAAATCCCAGCAGGAACAATCAGCCCCAGCATTTT. It yields the protein CASSLNPSRNNQPQHF. V is TRBV28 and J is TRBJ1-5; no firm D call. The CDR3 is made up of 16 amino acids. Trimming took off 2 bases at V and 3 bases at J, with 14 bases between the two ends. Germline CDR1 and CDR2: MDHEN and SYDVKM.

The chain joins TRBV7-9 to TRBJ1-1; 7 nucleotides agree with TRBD1. This CDR3 region has 14 residues. Trimming removed 4 bases from V and 8 bases from J; junction bases left unmatched: 10. The germline V gene encodes CDR1 SEHNR and CDR2 FQNEAQ (reference sequence). The CDR3 loop is CASSSHRQGTEAFF. CDR3 bases: TGTGCCAGCAGCTCCCACCGACAGGGAACAGAAGCTTTCTTT.

This chain uses TRBV29-1 with TRBJ1-1, with D tentatively TRBD1 (6 bases). Germline loops: CDR1 SQVTM, CDR2 ANQGSEA. The CDR3 totals 14 residues. With 5 bases removed from V and 3 bases from J, the gap between germline ends came to 16 bases. This CDR3 reads CSVITGTSDTEAFF. CDR3 DNA: TGCAGCGTTATCACCGGGACATCTGACACTGAAGCTTTCTTT.

On this clone itself: A junction end diverges from the germline sequence, so it may reflect a read error. The chain employs TRBV7-9 and TRBJ2-5; no clear D. This CDR3 is built from 12 residues. Germline CDR1 reads SEHNR; CDR2 reads FQNEAQ (reference sequence). The CDR3 sequence is CSSSLVKETQYF. As DNA, the CDR3 is TGTTCCAGCAGCTTAGTTAAAGAGACCCAGTACTTC.

The chain combines TRBV9 with TRBJ2-1; 13 bases are a match to TRBD2. The V and J ends lost 0 bases and 8 bases, in that order; junction bases with no gene match: 5. Per germline, CDR1 SGDLS and CDR2 YYNGEE. This CDR3 is 16 amino acids long. The chain's CDR3 is CASSVELGLAGYEQFF. The CDR3 nucleotides read TGTGCCAGCAGCGTAGAATTGGGACTAGCGGGATATGAGCAGTTCTTC.

V and J are TRBV28 and TRBJ2-1; D is possibly TRBD1 (8 bases). The CDR3 is made up of 16 amino acids. The V end was cut by 6 bases, the J end by 0 bases, with 15 bases between. Germline CDR1 reads MDHEN; CDR2 reads SYDVKM. This CDR3 reads CASSPQGGISYNEQFF. For the CDR3, the DNA is TGTGCCAGCAGCCCACAGGGGGGGATCTCCTACAATGAGCAGTTCTTC.

The sample holds a few counts of this clone. The chain is built from TRBV9 and TRBJ2-1; TRBD2 is a possible D gene (6 bases). Per the germline V gene, CDR1 is SGDLS and CDR2 is YYNGEE. The CDR3 covers 15 residues. Trimming took off 0 bases at V and 4 bases at J, with 11 bases between the two ends. The chain's CDR3 is CASSVGRVVYNEQFF. CDR3 DNA: TGTGCCAGCAGCGTAGGGAGGGTGGTGTACAATGAGCAGTTCTTC.

This clone was counted a single time. V is TRBV4-1 and J is TRBJ1-2; TRBD1 aligns across 8 bases. With V trimmed by 0 bases and J by 8 bases, 5 bases remained unmatched. This CDR3 region has 14 residues. Germline V gives CDR1 MGHRA, CDR2 YSYEKL. The CDR3 nucleotides read TGCGCCAGCAGCCAAGATCCAGGGGGCGAGGGCTACACCTTC. Translating it yields CASSQDPGGEGYTF.

This rearrangement joins TRBV7-8 to TRBJ2-7; 11 bases are a match to TRBD2. Looked up from germline, CDR1 is SGHVS and CDR2 is FQNEAQ. The junction had 5 bases not matched to a gene; V was cut back by 2 bases and J by 5 bases. This CDR3 region has 15 residues. The CDR3 region is CASSLLAGGPHEQYF. CDR3 nucleotide sequence: TGTGCCAGCAGCTTACTAGCGGGAGGTCCCCACGAGCAGTACTTC.

This chain connects TRBV10-3 to TRBJ2-1, with TRBD2 identical over 10 bases. This CDR3 has 15 residues. V trimming: 4 bases; J trimming: 6 bases; junction bases outside the gene matches: 6. Germline V CDR1 and CDR2: ENHRY, SYGVKD. CDR3 DNA sequence: TGTGCCATCAGTGGACGGACTAGCGGAGGCAATGAGCAGTTCTTC. This encodes CAISGRTSGGNEQFF.

V and J are TRBV7-2 and TRBJ1-3; D not certain. The CDR3 loop spans 15 amino acids. Per germline, CDR1 SGHTA and CDR2 FQGNSA. V was cut by 1 base and J by 2 bases, with 9 bases left in between. CDR3 in DNA: TGTGCCAGCAGCTTAGTCGTAGAAACTGGAAACACCATATATTTT. Translation: CASSLVVETGNTIYF.